The 11 T cell receptor beta chains reported below all come from one sample, sequenced in a study of T cell responses to AZD1222 COVID-19 vaccine. The protocol was immunoSEQ multiplex PCR, while the TCRdb copy is restricted to in-frame clones and leaves out a portion. Here the sample spans some 130,000 clones, about 92% being singletons. This specimen consisted of peripheral blood, obtained 28 days after the second AZD1222 dose. The receptors stem from an adult who received the AZD1222 COVID-19 vaccine.

The CDR3 here is CASSLSAGIGNQPQHF. In DNA form, the CDR3 reads TGTGCCAGCAGTTTATCAGCCGGGATTGGCAATCAGCCCCAGCATTTT. V and J are TRBV28 and TRBJ1-5, with no clear D. Germline CDR1 is MDHEN and CDR2 is SYDVKM. The CDR3 spans 16 residues. The V end was cut by 1 base, the J end by 2 bases, with 12 bases between.

The V and J genes are TRBV20-1 and TRBJ2-7, with a weak D call TRBD1 (5 bases). CDR1 is DFQATT, CDR2 SNEGSKA, per germline (reference sequence). This CDR3 has 11 residues. V was shortened by 3 bases and J by 3 bases, with 6 bases between the two germline ends. This CDR3 reads CSARDNYEQYF. CDR3 nucleotide sequence: TGCAGTGCTAGGGACAACTACGAGCAGTACTTC.

V and J are TRBV24-1 and TRBJ1-2; 10 positions match TRBD1. This CDR3 has 16 amino acids. Looked up from germline, CDR1 is KGHDR and CDR2 is SFDVKD. The J segment lost 8 bases and the V segment lost 2 bases, leaving 10 bases of the junction unmatched. The CDR3 sequence is CATSDSLTGGSGGYTF. CDR3 DNA: TGTGCCACCAGTGATTCCCTGACAGGGGGCAGTGGCGGCTACACCTTC.

CDR3 region: CASSSGTGRAATEAFF. CDR3 bases: TGTGCCAGCAGCTCCGGGACAGGGAGGGCGGCCACTGAAGCTTTCTTT. This chain joins TRBV11-3 and TRBJ1-1, with 9 positions matching TRBD1. V lost 4 bases to trimming and J lost 4 bases; unmatched junction nucleotides: 10. This CDR3 is 16 amino acids long. CDR1 and CDR2 from the germline V gene are SGHNT and YENEEA. The full variable domain, with the rest looked up from reference TRBV11-3 and TRBJ1-1, is EAGVVQSPRYKIIEKKQPVAFWCNPISGHNTLYWYLQNLGQGPELLIRYENEEAVDDSQLPKDRFSAERLKGVDSTLKIQPAELGDSAVYLCASSSGTGRAATEAFFGQGTRLTVV.

This chain uses TRBV2 with TRBJ1-1; 7 bases are a match to TRBD1. V trimming: 4 bases; J trimming: 11 bases; junction bases outside the gene matches: 16. Germline loops: CDR1 SNHLY, CDR2 FYNNEI. CDR3 length equals 15 residues. Here the CDR3 DNA reads TGTGCCAGCAGTGCCGGGACAGCAATCGGGCTTTGGGCTTTCTTT. Amino acid sequence: CASSAGTAIGLWAFF.

V is TRBV25-1 and J is TRBJ1-6, with D maybe TRBD1 (5 bases). Between the trimmed V and J ends, which lost 3 bases and 7 bases, there was a span of 10 bases. This CDR3 has 14 residues. Germline CDR1 MGHDK, CDR2 SYGVNS. Here the CDR3 DNA reads TGTGCCAGCAGTGAGTCAGGGCGAAATTCACCCCTCCACTTT. Translation: CASSESGRNSPLHF.

This clone was picked up one time. This rearrangement joins TRBV28 to TRBJ1-1; D may be TRBD1 (5 bases). The CDR3 covers 14 residues. Germline-derived CDR1 and CDR2 are MDHEN and SYDVKM. V was clipped by 3 bases and J by 4 bases, with 12 bases between them. The chain's CDR3 is CASSLGGVSTEAFF. The CDR3 coding sequence is TGTGCCAGCAGTTTGGGAGGGGTTAGCACTGAAGCTTTCTTT.

The chain uses TRBV19 and TRBJ1-2; 8 bases are shared with TRBD1. Germline CDR1 is LNHDA and CDR2 is SQIVND (reference sequence). Trimming at V came to 8 bases and at J to 13 bases, leaving 9 bases not matched to a gene. The CDR3 is made up of 11 amino acids. CDR3 in amino acids: CASDRGLNLTF. The CDR3 DNA follows: TGTGCCAGTGACAGGGGTTTAAATCTCACCTTC.

V is TRBV6-5 and J is TRBJ2-1; possible D gene TRBD1, 7 bases. Looked up from germline, CDR1 is MNHEY and CDR2 is SVGAGI. Trimming left V 7 bases short and J 4 bases short, with 17 bases between. The CDR3 runs to 15 residues. The CDR3 spells CASNVPGGSYNEQFF. DNA of the CDR3: TGTGCCAGCAACGTCCCAGGGGGGTCGTACAATGAGCAGTTCTTC.

The chain employs TRBV6-2 or TRBV6-3 and TRBJ2-5; D perhaps matches TRBD1 (5 bases). The CDR3 loop spans 16 amino acids. CDR1 is MNHEY and CDR2 is SVGEGT in the germline V gene. V was clipped by 6 bases and J by 2 bases, with 19 bases between them. The chain's CDR3 is CASSRLGRAIQETQYF. The CDR3, as DNA: TGTGCCAGCAGCCGCCTGGGCAGGGCTATTCAAGAGACCCAGTACTTC.

The chain has TRBV6-5 and TRBJ1-5; D might be TRBD1 (6 bases). The CDR3 runs to 13 residues. The V and J ends lost 5 bases and 9 bases respectively, with 14 bases between them. Germline CDR1 reads MNHEY; CDR2 reads SVGAGI. Here the CDR3 reads CASSRATGPPQHF. The CDR3 DNA sequence: TGTGCCAGCAGTCGCGCAACAGGGCCGCCCCAGCATTTT.